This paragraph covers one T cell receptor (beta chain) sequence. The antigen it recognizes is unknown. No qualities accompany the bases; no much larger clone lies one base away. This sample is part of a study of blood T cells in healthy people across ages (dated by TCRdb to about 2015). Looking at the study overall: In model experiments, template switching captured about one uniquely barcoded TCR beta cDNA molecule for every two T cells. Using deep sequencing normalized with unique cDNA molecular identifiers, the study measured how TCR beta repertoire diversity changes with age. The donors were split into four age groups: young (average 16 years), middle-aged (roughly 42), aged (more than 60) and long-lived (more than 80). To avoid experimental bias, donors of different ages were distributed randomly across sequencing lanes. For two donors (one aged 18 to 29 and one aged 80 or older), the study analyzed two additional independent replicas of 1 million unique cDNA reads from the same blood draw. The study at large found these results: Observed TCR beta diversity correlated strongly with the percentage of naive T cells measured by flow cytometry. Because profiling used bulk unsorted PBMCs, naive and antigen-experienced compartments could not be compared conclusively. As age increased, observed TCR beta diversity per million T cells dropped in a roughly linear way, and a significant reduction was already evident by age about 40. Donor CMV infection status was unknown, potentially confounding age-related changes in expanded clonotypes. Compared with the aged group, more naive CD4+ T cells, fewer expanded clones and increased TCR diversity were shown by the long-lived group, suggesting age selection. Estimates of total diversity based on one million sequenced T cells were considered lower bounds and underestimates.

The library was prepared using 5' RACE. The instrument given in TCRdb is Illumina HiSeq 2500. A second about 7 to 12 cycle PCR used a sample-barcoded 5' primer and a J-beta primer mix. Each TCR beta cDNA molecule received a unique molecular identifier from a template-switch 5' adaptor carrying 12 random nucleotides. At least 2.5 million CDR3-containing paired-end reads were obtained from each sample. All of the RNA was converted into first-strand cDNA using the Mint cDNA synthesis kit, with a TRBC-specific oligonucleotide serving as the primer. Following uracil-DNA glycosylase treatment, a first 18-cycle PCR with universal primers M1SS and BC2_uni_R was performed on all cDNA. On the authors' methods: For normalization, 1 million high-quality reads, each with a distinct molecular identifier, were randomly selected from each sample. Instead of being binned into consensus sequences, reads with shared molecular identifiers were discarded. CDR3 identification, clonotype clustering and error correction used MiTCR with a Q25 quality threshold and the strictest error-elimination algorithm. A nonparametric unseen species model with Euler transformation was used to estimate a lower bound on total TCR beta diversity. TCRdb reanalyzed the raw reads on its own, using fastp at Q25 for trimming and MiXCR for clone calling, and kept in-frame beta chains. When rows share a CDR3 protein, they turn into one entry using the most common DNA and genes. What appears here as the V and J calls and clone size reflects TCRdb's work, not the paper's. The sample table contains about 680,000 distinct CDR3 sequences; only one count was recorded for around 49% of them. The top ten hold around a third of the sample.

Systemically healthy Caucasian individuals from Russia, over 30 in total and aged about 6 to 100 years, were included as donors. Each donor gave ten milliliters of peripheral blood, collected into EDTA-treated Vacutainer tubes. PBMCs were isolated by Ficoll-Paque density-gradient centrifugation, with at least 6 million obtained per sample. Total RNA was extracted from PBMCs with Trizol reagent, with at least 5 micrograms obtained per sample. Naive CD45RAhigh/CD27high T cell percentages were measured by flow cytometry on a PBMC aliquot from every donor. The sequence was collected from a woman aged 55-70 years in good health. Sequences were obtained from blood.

The CDR3 here reads CASSRAGLAEETQYF. The base sequence is TGTGCCAGCAGCCGAGCCGGACTAGCGGAAGAGACCCAGTACTTC. The V and J segments used are TRBV3-1 and TRBJ2-4; 10 bases in between match TRBD2. The J call may be mistaken, given a closer DNA end match to TRBJ2-5. The CDR3, from cysteine to phenylalanine, totals 15 residues. Of all the DNA, just the CDR3 is kept, 45 bases in frame from base 1. CDR1 and CDR2, looked up from the germline V gene (reference sequence), are LGHDT and YNNKEL.